In its sample, the clone carrying this TCR beta chain was seen many times. Antigen unknown. TCRdb processed the 5' RACE reads anew with MiXCR; each CDR3 protein has one entry. The table shows about 13,000 distinct CDR3 sequences, with approximately 4.8% occurring only once. The sample originates from a study of spatial heterogeneity in lung cancer. Study information: Detection consistently yielded more beta chains than alpha chains. The average count in raw reads for each unique TCR and UMI combination exceeded 9.5 appearances. General study results and limits: Counts of expanded alpha and beta TCRs within tumors tracked the tumor nonsynonymous mutation count.

This CDR3 is built from 14 residues. CDR1 and CDR2 from the germline V gene are SGHDT and YYEEEE. With 2 bases removed from V and 3 bases from J, the gap between germline ends came to 11 bases. This sample's time point: sample taken at primary tumor resection. The gene calls are TRBV5-6 and TRBJ1-1; D gene unclear. The receptor was isolated from a male donor with early-stage non-small cell lung cancer. Sequencing was performed on lung tumor tissue, taken at surgery. In DNA form, the CDR3 reads TGTGCCAGCAGCTTCCCTACTCACGACACTGAAGCTTTCTTT. Translating gives CASSFPTHDTEAFF.